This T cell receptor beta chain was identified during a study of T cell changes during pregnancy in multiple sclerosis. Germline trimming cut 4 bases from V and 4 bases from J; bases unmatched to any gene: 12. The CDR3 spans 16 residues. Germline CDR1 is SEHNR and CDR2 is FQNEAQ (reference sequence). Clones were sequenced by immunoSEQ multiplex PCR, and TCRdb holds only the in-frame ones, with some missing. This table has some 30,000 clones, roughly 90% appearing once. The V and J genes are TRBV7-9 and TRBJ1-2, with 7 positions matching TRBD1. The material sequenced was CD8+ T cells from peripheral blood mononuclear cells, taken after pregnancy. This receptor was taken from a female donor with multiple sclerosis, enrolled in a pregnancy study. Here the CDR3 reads CASSSATGLRSYGYTF. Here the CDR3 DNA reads TGTGCCAGCAGCTCAGCGACAGGGCTACGGAGCTATGGCTACACCTTC.